Listed here are 3 T cell receptor beta chains from one sample, sequenced in a study of cytomegalovirus exposure and HLA in healthy donors. The repertoire was sequenced with immunoSEQ multiplex PCR; TCRdb's copy has only in-frame clones and lacks some. In the table there are 150,000 or so clones, roughly 83% of which are singletons. Sequenced input: PBMCs. Receptors originate from a man aged 25 to 40 in good health and CMV-seropositive.

A single count supports this clone. The chain carries TRBV28 and TRBJ1-5; D remains ambiguous. There are 13 residues in the CDR3. Germline lookup yields CDR1 MDHEN and CDR2 SYDVKM. Trimming removed 3 bases at V and 4 bases at J, with 7 bases between. CDR3 in amino acids: CASSLATNQPQHF. The CDR3 DNA reads as TGTGCCAGCAGTTTGGCCACGAATCAGCCCCAGCATTTT.

This clone has only a few counts. The J gene is TRBJ2-1, the V gene TRBV27, with no clear D. V was clipped by 3 bases and J by 0 bases, with 12 bases between them. CDR1 is MNHEY and CDR2 is SMNVEV in the germline V gene (reference sequence). The CDR3 extends over 16 amino acids. The CDR3 sequence is CASSFRSRSSYNEQFF. DNA for the CDR3: TGTGCCAGCAGTTTTCGTTCTCGGAGCTCCTACAATGAGCAGTTCTTC.

The chain carries TRBV13 and TRBJ2-7; the D gene is possibly TRBD1 (5 bases). Germline lookup yields CDR1 PRHDT and CDR2 FYEKMQ (reference sequence). CDR3 length: 14 amino acids. Trimming shortened V by 5 bases and J by 6 bases, and 17 bases separated the two germline ends. The DNA of the CDR3 is TGTGCCAGCAGCGGGGCGTATCTGGTAGGCGAGCAGTACTTC. This translates into CASSGAYLVGEQYF.